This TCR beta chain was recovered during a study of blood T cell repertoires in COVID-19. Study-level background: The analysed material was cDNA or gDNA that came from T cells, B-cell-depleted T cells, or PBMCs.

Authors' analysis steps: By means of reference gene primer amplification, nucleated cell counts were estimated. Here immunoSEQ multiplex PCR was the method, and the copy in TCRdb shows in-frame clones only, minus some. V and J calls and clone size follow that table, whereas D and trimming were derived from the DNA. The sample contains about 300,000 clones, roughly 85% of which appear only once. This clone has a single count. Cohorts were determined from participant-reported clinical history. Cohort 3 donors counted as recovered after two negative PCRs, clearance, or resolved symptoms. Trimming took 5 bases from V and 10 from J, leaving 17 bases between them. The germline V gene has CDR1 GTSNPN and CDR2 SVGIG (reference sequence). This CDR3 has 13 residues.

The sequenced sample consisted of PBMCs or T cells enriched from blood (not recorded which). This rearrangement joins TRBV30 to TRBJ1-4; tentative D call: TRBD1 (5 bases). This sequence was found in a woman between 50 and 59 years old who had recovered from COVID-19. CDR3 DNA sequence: TGTGCCTGGGCTTCAGGGTATACGGGAAAACTGTTTTTT. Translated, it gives CAWASGYTGKLFF.